This entry is about one T cell receptor beta chain. Antigen unknown. The data originate from a study of T cell repertoires in cytomegalovirus infection. Study at large: Public signatures in TCR beta pointed to CMV infection and matching HLA type.

V lost 5 bases to trimming and J lost 0 bases; unmatched junction nucleotides: 4. The CDR3 spans 17 residues. Germline loops: CDR1 MNHNS, CDR2 SASEGT. TCRdb re-called the reads with MiXCR, one entry per CDR3 protein. Of hundreds of thousands of distinct CDR3 sequences listed, 35% are singletons. Whole-study results and caveats: Carriage of CMV together with the relevant HLA was identifiable through cumulative public TCR beta family frequency.

The receptor was isolated from a human donor in good health (CMV status not recorded). Some clones in this sample may be carry-over from other donors' samples. What was sequenced was PBMCs. The genes are TRBV6-1 and TRBJ2-3, with 14 bases that match TRBD2. CDR3 residues: CASSSGTSGGSTDTQYF. CDR3 in DNA: TGTGCCAGCAGTTCCGGGACTAGCGGGGGAAGCACAGATACGCAGTATTTT.